This T cell receptor (beta chain) was sequenced during a study of T-cell reconstitution after alpha-beta-depleted transplantation in children. General study results and limits: Hyperexpanded clones declined; after one year, newly produced T cells mostly supplied diversity. After transplant, high TCRbeta diversity at day 60 in some patients arose from surviving recipient T cells and thymic progenitors. At around two months after transplant, the alpha-beta T cells were reportedly derived from several hundred expanded clones that came from non-depleted graft cells.

The TCRbeta library incorporated unique molecular identifiers. TCRdb reprocessed the PCR reads via MiXCR and lists one record per CDR3 protein. Of 180,000 or so distinct CDR3 sequences in the sample, approximately 6% were seen once. V lost 6 bases to trimming and J lost 10 bases, with 25 bases between them. CDR1 is MNHNS and CDR2 is SASEGT in the germline V gene. The CDR3 spans 16 residues. In its sample, this clonotype was seen many times. Antigen: not known. This TCR was sampled from a girl under three years old with combined immunodeficiency, due to receive a stem cell transplant. Here the sequenced sample was PBMCs, taken before TCRalphabeta/CD19-depleted stem cell transplant. The rearrangement uses TRBV6-1 and TRBJ2-1; D assignment may be TRBD1 or TRBD2 (5 bases each). Written as DNA, the CDR3 is TGTGCCAGCAGAATAAGGCAGGGATTCGGGGCGCAAGAGCAGTTCTTC. Its protein product is CASRIRQGFGAQEQFF.